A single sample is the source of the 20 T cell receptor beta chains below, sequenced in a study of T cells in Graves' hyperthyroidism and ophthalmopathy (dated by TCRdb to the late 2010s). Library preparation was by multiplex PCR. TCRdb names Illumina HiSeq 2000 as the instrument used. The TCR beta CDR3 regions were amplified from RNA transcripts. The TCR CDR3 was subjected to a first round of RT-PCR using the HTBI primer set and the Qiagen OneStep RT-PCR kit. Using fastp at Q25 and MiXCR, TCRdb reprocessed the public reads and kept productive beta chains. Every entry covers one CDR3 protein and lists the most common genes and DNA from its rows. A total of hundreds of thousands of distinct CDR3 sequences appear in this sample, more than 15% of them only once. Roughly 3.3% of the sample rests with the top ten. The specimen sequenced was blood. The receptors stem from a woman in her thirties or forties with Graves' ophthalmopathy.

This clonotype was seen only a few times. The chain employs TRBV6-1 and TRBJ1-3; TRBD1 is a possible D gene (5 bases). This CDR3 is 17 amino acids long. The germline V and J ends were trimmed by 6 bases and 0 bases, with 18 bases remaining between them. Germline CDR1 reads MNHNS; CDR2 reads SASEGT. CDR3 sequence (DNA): TGTGCCAGCAGCTTATCGCTCAGGGTTTCCTCTGGAAACACCATATATTTT. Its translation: CASSLSLRVSSGNTIYF.

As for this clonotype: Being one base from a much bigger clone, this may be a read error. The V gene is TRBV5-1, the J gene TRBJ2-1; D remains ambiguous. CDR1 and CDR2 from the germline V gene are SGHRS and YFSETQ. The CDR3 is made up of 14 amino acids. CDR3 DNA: TGCGCCAGCAGCTTGTTAGTCGGCTCCAATGAGCAGCTCTTC. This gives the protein CASSLLVGSNEQLF.

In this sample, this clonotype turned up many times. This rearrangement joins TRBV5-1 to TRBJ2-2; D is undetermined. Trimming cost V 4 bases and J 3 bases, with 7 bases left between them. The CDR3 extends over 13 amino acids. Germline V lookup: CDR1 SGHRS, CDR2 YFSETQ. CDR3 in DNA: TGCGCCAGCAGCACACAGTACACCGGGGAGCTGTTTTTT. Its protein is CASSTQYTGELFF.

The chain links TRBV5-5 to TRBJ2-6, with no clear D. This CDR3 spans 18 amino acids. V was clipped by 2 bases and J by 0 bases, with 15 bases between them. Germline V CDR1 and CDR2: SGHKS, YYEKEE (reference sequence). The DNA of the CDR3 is TGTGCCAGCAGCTTAGAGGTACACCGGTTCTCTGGGGCCAACGTCCTGACTTTC. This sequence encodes CASSLEVHRFSGANVLTF.

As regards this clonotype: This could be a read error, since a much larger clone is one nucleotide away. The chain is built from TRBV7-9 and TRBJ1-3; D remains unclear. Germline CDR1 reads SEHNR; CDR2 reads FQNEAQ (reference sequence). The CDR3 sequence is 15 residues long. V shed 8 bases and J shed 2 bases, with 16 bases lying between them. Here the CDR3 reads CASHNTRGAGNTIYF. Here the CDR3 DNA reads TGTGCCAGCCATAACACGCGGGGAGCTGGAAACACCATATATTTT.

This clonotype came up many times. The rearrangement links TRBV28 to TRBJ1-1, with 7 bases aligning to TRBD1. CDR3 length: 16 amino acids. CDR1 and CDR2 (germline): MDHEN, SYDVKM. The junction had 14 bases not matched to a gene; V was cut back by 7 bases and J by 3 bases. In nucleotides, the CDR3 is TGTGCCAGCAATAAACAGGGGCGCGGGATTCACACTGAAGCTTTCTTT. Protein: CASNKQGRGIHTEAFF. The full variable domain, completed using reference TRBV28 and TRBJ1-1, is DVKVTQSSRYLVKRTGEKVFLECVQDMDHENMFWYRQDPGLGLRLIYFSYDVKMKEKGDIPEGYSVSREKKERFSLILESASTNQTSMYLCASNKQGRGIHTEAFFGQGTRLTVV.

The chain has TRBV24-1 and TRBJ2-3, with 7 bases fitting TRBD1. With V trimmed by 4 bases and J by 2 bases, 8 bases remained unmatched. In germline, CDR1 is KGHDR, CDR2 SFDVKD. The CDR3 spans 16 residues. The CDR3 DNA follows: TGTGCCACCAGTGACTCACAGGGGCTTCCCACAGATACGCAGTATTTT. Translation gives CATSDSQGLPTDTQYF.

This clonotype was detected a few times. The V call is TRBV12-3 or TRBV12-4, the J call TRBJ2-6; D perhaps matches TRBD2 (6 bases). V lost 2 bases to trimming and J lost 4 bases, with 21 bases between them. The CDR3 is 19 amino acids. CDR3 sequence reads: CASSLWGGGFTGGANVLTF. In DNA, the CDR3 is TGTGCCAGCAGTTTATGGGGTGGGGGGTTCACGGGAGGGGCCAACGTCCTGACTTTC.

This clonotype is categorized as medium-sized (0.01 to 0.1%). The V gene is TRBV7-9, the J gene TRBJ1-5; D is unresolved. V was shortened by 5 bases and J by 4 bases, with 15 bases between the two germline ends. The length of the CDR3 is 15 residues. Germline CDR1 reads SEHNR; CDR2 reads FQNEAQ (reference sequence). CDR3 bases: TGTGCCAGCAGCCCAGACACTATGGAGAATCAGCCCCAGCATTTT. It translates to CASSPDTMENQPQHF.

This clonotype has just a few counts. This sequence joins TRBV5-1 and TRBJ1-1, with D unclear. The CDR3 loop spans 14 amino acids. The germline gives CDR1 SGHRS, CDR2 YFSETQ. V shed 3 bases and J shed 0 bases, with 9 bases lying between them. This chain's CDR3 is CASSWAAVNTEAFF. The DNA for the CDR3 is TGCGCCAGCAGCTGGGCAGCGGTGAACACTGAAGCTTTCTTT.

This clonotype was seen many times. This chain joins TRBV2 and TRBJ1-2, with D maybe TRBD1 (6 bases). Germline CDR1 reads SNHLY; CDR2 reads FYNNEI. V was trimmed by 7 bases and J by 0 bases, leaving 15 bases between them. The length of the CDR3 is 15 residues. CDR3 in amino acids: CASIHPDRANYGYTF. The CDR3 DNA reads TGTGCCAGCATCCACCCGGACAGAGCTAACTATGGCTACACCTTC.

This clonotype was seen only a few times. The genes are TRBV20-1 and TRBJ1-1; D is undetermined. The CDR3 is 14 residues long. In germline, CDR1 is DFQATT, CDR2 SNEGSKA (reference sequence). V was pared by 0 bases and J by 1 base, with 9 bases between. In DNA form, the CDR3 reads TGCAGTGCTAGAGAGGCCGTCGGGAACACTGAAGCTTTCTTT. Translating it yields CSAREAVGNTEAFF.

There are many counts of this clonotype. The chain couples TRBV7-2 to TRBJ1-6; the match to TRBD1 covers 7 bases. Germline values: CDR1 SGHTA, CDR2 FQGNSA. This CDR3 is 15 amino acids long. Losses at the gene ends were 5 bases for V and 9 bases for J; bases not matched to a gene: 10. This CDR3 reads CASSPRQGLGSPLHF. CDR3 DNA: TGTGCCAGCAGCCCCAGACAGGGTCTTGGTTCACCCCTCCACTTT.

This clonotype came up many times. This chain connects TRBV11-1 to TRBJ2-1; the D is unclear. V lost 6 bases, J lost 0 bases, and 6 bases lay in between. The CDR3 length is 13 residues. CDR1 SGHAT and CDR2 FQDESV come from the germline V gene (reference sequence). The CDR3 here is CASSQSSYNEQFF. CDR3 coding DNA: TGTGCCAGCAGTCAGAGCTCCTACAATGAGCAGTTCTTC.

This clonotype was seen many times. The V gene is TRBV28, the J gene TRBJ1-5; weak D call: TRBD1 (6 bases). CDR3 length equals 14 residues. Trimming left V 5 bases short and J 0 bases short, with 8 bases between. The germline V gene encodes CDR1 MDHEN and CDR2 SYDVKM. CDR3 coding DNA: TGTGCCAGCAGTCCAGGGGATAGCAATCAGCCCCAGCATTTT. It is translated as CASSPGDSNQPQHF.

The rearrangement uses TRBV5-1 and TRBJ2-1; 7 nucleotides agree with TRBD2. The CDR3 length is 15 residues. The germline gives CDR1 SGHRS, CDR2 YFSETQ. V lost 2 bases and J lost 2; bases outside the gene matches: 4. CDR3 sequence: CASSLLATTYNEQFF. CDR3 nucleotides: TGCGCCAGCAGCTTACTAGCGACTACCTACAATGAGCAGTTCTTC.

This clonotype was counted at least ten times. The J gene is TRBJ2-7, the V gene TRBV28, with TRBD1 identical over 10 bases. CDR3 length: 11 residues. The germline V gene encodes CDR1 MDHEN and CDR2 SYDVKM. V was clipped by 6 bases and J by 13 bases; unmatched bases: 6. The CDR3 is CASSRDRGCYF. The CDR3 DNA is TGTGCCAGCAGCCGGGACAGGGGATGCTACTTC.

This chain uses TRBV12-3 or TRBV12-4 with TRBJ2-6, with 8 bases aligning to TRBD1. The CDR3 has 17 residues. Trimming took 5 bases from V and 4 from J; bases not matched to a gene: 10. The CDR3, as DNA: TGTGCCAGCAGTCCTCGACAGGGGCTGAGAGGGGCCAACGTCCTGACTTTC. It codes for CASSPRQGLRGANVLTF.

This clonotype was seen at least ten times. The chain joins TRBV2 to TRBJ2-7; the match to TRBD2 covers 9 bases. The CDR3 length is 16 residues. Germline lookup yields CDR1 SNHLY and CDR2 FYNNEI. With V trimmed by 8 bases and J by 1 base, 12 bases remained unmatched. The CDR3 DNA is TGTGCCAGCTACGCCTCCAGGACTAGCGTATCCTACGAGCAGTACTTC. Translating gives CASYASRTSVSYEQYF.

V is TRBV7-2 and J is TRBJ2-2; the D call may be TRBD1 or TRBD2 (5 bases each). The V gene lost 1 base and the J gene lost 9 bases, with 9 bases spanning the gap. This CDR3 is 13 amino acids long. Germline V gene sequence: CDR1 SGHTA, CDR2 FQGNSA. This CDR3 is CASSLGGSRELFF. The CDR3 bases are TGTGCCAGCAGCTTAGGGGGGTCCAGGGAGCTGTTTTTT.